The rows below give T cell receptor beta chains drawn from one sample of a study of prognosis after radiotherapy for stage I lung cancer. TCRdb re-derived calls from the multiplex PCR reads in MiXCR, one entry per CDR3 protein. The repertoire holds around 13,000 distinct CDR3 sequences, 30% seen once, with around 15% in the top ten. This specimen consisted of PBMCs, obtained before or after stereotactic body radiation therapy (not recorded which). The receptor set was obtained from a donor aged 50 or older with non-small cell lung cancer. The CDR3 runs from the conserved cysteine through the conserved F or W. Each record gives: J gene, clone size, V gene, D gene, CDR3 DNA, CDR3 protein. The D gene is left open where the match is weak. Clone size is given for some rows only: seen once, a few or many times, or a class if the clone is expanded.

TRBJ2-4,many,TRBV5-5,TRBD2,TGTGCCAGCAGCCACCCGGGGCGGGGGAGCCTATCAGGCATTCAGTACTTC,CASSHPGRGSLSGIQYF
TRBJ2-2,many,TRBV3-1,NA,TGTGCCAGCAGCCAAGGGGTAGGGGACAAAACCGGGGAGCTGTTTTTT,CASSQGVGDKTGELFF
TRBJ1-4,NA,TRBV19,NA,TGTACCAGTAGTGCGGAAGGGGCATATGATGAAAAACTGTTTTTT,CTSSAEGAYDEKLFF
TRBJ2-1,NA,TRBV20-1,TRBD2,TGCAGTGCTAGTCCTGGGACTAGCTATGGGCAGTTCTTC,CSASPGTSYGQFF
TRBJ2-1,many,TRBV7-6,TRBD1,TGTGCCAGCAGCTCGCTAGGACAGGGCGAGCAGTTCTTC,CASSSLGQGEQFF
TRBJ2-7,many,TRBV18,TRBD2,TGTGCCAGCTCACCAACGCGGGGGACCTTAACCTACGAGCAGTACTTC,CASSPTRGTLTYEQYF
TRBJ1-1,many,TRBV20-1,NA,TGCAGTGCTAGAGGTCTTGGAGAAATGAACACTGAAGCTTTCTTT,CSARGLGEMNTEAFF
TRBJ1-1,many,TRBV12-3/TRBV12-4,NA,TGTGCCACCAGGAGGGGCAACACTGAAGCTTTCTTT,CATRRGNTEAFF
TRBJ2-5,NA,TRBV6-1,NA,TGTGCCAGCAGCCCCGTGAACCAAGAGACCCAGTACTTC,CASSPVNQETQYF
TRBJ2-1,many,TRBV2,TRBD1,TGTGCCAGCATCGACGGGACAGGAAACAATGAGCAGTTCTTC,CASIDGTGNNEQFF
TRBJ2-7,many,TRBV14,NA,TGTGCCAGCAGCCCATCTAGTTCCTCCTACGAGCAGTACTTC,CASSPSSSSYEQYF
TRBJ2-1,medium-sized,TRBV7-8,TRBD1,TGTGCCAGCAGCTTAGGGGACAGGGTCAATGAGCAGTTCTTC,CASSLGDRVNEQFF
TRBJ2-3,NA,TRBV19,TRBD2,TGTGCCAGTAACTACCCTTTTAGCGGGAGTAACGATACGCAGTATTTT,CASNYPFSGSNDTQYF
TRBJ1-6,medium-sized,TRBV6-1,TRBD1,TGTGCCAGCATCGCGACAGGGTCGCTTTTTTCACCCCTCCACTTT,CASIATGSLFSPLHF
TRBJ1-2,medium-sized,TRBV5-1,TRBD1,TGCGCCAGCAGCCCGGGACAGACTTCGATCTATGGCTACACCTTC,CASSPGQTSIYGYTF
TRBJ1-3,many,TRBV15,NA,TGTGCCACCAGCAAAGAGACCGGCTCTGGAAACACCATATATTTT,CATSKETGSGNTIYF
TRBJ2-5,few,TRBV18,TRBD1,TGTGCCAGCTCACCACGGGACAGTTTGTACCAAGAGACCCAGTACTTC,CASSPRDSLYQETQYF
TRBJ1-5,medium-sized,TRBV27,TRBD1,TGTGCCAGCAGTTTTTTCCGGGACAGGACCAATCAGCCCCAGCATTTT,CASSFFRDRTNQPQHF
TRBJ1-1,many,TRBV28,NA,TGTGCCAGCAGTCCGCCCTTGTACACTGAAGCTTTCTTT,CASSPPLYTEAFF
TRBJ1-1,many,TRBV28,NA,TGTGCCAGCAGTTTGGACGACACTGAAGCTTTCTTT,CASSLDDTEAFF
TRBJ2-1,many,TRBV4-2,TRBD2,TGTGCCAGCAGCCAACTTCTTAGCGGGAGTGAGCAGTTCTTC,CASSQLLSGSEQFF
TRBJ2-5,many,TRBV12-3/TRBV12-4,NA,TGTGCCAGCAGTTCGACCGACAGGCAAGAGACCCAGTACTTC,CASSSTDRQETQYF
TRBJ2-7,NA,TRBV6-2/TRBV6-3,NA,TGCGCCAGAGGCAGGGGATCTTACGAGCAGTACTTC,CARGRGSYEQYF
TRBJ2-1,medium-sized,TRBV25-1,TRBD2,TGTGCCAGCAGTGATTACGGGACTAGCGTGAATGAGCAGTTCTTC,CASSDYGTSVNEQFF
TRBJ1-2,many,TRBV4-1,TRBD1,TGCGCCAGCAGCCAAGAACAGGGGATATTTGGCTACACCTTC,CASSQEQGIFGYTF
TRBJ2-1,many,TRBV7-2,NA,TGTGCCAGCAGCTCCCGACCCTCGGGGACCTCCTACAATGAGCAGTTCTTC,CASSSRPSGTSYNEQFF
TRBJ2-2,medium-sized,TRBV12-3/TRBV12-4,TRBD1,TGTGCCAGCAGTACCGGGACAGGGAAGTTGCAGACCGGGGAGCTGTTTTTT,CASSTGTGKLQTGELFF
TRBJ2-4,NA,TRBV24-1,NA,TGTGCCACCAGTTACTTGTGGAGAGGAAGGGACATTCAGTACTTC,CATSYLWRGRDIQYF
TRBJ2-7,many,TRBV2,NA,TGTGCCAGCTCCGAGCGGAGGGGAGCCTACGAGCAGTACTTC,CASSERRGAYEQYF
TRBJ2-1,many,TRBV9,TRBD1,TGTGCCAGCAGCCTGGGGGACAGACACAATGAGCAGTTCTTC,CASSLGDRHNEQFF
TRBJ2-5,NA,TRBV7-8,NA,TGTGCCAGCAGCAGGCCCGGACCCCAAGAGACCCAGTACTTC,CASSRPGPQETQYF
TRBJ2-2,NA,TRBV3-1,NA,TGTGCCAGCATCCAAGCTACCGGGGAGCTTTTTTTT,CASIQATGELFF
TRBJ2-2,NA,TRBV7-6,TRBD2,TGTGCCAGCAGCTTGGCGGGAGCCATCGGGGAGCTGTTTTTT,CASSLAGAIGELFF
TRBJ2-3,medium-sized,TRBV28,TRBD2,TGTGCCAGCGTATTAGCGGGAGGGCTCACAGATACGCAGTATTTT,CASVLAGGLTDTQYF
TRBJ1-2,NA,TRBV6-2/TRBV6-3,NA,TGTGCCAGCAGTGAAGCATGGAGGTTGGGCTATGGTGACACCTTC,CASSEAWRLGYGDTF
TRBJ2-3,medium-sized,TRBV28,NA,TGTGCCAGCAGACGCGTTCTAGGGAATACGCAGTATTTT,CASRRVLGNTQYF
TRBJ2-1,many,TRBV11-2,NA,TGTGCCAGCAGCCTGGGCGTTGAGCAGTTCTTC,CASSLGVEQFF
TRBJ1-1,medium-sized,TRBV7-2,TRBD1,TGTGCCAGCAGCCTCGGGACAGGGGTGAACACTGAAGCTTTCTTT,CASSLGTGVNTEAFF
TRBJ2-1,medium-sized,TRBV2,TRBD2,TGTGCCAGCAGTGCTAGCGGGGGGAGCTCCTACAATGAGCAGTTCTTC,CASSASGGSSYNEQFF
TRBJ1-4,many,TRBV5-6,NA,TGTGCCAGCACCGAATTTGGGGCGGCAACTAATGAAAAACTGTTTTTT,CASTEFGAATNEKLFF
TRBJ2-1,medium-sized,TRBV2,TRBD1,TGTGCCAGCAGAAAGGAAGGACAGGCAGCCTACAATGAGCAGTTCTTC,CASRKEGQAAYNEQFF
TRBJ1-6,medium-sized,TRBV6-5,NA,TGTGCCAGCAGTTACTCGATCCAGGGCCCGAATTCACCCCTCCACTTT,CASSYSIQGPNSPLHF
TRBJ2-1,many,TRBV3-1,NA,TGTGCCAGCAGCCCATTGACAGGCCAGAGCTCCTACAATGAGCAGTTCTTC,CASSPLTGQSSYNEQFF
TRBJ2-1,many,TRBV2,TRBD2,TGTGCCAGCAGTGGGATACTACTAGCGGGAGTCTCGAATGAGCAGTTCTTC,CASSGILLAGVSNEQFF
TRBJ2-2,medium-sized,TRBV6-1,NA,TGTGCCAGCAGCCCGTCGAGGAGGACGAACACCGGGGAGCTGTTTTTT,CASSPSRRTNTGELFF
TRBJ1-1,many,TRBV20-1,NA,TGCAGTGCTAGAGGAGGGTCCATGAACACTGAAGCTTTCTTT,CSARGGSMNTEAFF
TRBJ2-1,NA,TRBV19,TRBD1,TGTGCCAGTAGTAGACAGGGACAAACCTACAATGAGCAGTTCTTC,CASSRQGQTYNEQFF
TRBJ1-6,many,TRBV14,NA,TGTGCCAGCAGCCAACAACTGGAGGTACCCCTCCACTTT,CASSQQLEVPLHF